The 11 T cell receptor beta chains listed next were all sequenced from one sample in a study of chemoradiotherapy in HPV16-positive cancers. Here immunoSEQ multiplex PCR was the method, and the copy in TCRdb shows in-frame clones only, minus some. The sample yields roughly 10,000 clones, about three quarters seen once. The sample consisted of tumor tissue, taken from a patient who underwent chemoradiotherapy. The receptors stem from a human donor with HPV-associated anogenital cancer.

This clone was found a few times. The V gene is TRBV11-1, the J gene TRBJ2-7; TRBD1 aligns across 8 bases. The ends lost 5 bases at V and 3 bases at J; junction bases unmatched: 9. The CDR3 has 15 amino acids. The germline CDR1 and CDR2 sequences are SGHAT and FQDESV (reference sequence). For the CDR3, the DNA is TGTGCCAGCAGCATACAGGGGGGCTCTTTCTACGAGCAGTACTTC. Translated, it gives CASSIQGGSFYEQYF.

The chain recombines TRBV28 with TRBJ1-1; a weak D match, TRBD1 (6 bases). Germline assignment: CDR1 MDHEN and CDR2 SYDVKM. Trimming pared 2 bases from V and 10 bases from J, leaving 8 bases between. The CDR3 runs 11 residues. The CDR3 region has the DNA TGTGCCAGCAGTTTACGCAGGGGAGCTTTCTTT. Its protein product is CASSLRRGAFF.

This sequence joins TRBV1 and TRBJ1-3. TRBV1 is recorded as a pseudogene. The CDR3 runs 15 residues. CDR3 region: CTSSLTGSSRNTIYF. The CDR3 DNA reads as TGCACCAGCAGCCTTACCGGGTCAAGCAGAAACACCATATATTTT.

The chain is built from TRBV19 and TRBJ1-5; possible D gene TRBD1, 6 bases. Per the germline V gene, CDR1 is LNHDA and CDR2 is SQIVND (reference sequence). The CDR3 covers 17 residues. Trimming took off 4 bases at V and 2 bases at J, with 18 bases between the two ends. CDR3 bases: TGTGCCAGTAGTACCCCCCCGGGGGGGCCCGGCAATCAGCCCCAGCATTTT. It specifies CASSTPPGGPGNQPQHF.

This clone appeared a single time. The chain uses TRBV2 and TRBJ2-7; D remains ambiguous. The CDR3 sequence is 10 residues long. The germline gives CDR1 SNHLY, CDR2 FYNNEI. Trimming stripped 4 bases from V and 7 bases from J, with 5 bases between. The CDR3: CASSVQEQYF. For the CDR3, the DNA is TGTGCCAGCAGTGTACAGGAGCAGTACTTC.

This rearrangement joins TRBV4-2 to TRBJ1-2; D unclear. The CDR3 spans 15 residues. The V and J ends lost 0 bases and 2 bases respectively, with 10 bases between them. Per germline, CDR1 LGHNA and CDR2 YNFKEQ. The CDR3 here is CASSQDGLRNYGYTF. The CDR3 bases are TGTGCCAGCAGCCAAGATGGGCTCAGAAACTATGGCTACACCTTC.

CDR3 protein: CASSLGLAGGGQPQHF. In DNA form, the CDR3 reads TGCGCCAGCAGCTTAGGATTGGCAGGGGGCGGACAGCCCCAGCATTTT. The J gene is TRBJ1-5, the V gene TRBV5-1; 8 nucleotides align to TRBD1. Germline values: CDR1 SGHRS, CDR2 YFSETQ. This CDR3 is 16 amino acids long. With V trimmed by 2 bases and J by 7 bases, 11 bases remained unmatched. Full variable domain (rest looked up from reference TRBV5-1 and TRBJ1-5): KAGVTQTPRYLIKTRGQQVTLSCSPISGHRSVSWYQQTPGQGLQFLFEYFSETQRNKGNFPGRFSGRQFSNSRSEMNVSTLELGDSALYLCASSLGLAGGGQPQHFGDGTRLSIL.

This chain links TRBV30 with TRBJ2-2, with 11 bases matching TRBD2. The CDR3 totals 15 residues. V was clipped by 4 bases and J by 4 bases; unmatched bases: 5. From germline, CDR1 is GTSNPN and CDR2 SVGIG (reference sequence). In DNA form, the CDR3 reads TGTGCCTGGACTTTAGCGGGGGGGCCCACCGGGGAGCTGTTTTTT. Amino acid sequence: CAWTLAGGPTGELFF.

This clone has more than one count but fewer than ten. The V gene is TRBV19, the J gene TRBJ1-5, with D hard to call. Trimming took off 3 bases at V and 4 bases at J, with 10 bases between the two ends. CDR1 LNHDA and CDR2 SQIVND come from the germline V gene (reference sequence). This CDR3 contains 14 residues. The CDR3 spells CASSIRAGNQPQHF. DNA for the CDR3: TGTGCCAGTAGTATTAGAGCAGGAAATCAGCCCCAGCATTTT. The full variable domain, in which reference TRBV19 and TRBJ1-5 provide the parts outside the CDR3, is DGGITQSPKYLFRKEGQNVTLSCEQNLNHDAMYWYRQDPGQGLRLIYYSQIVNDFQKGDIAEGYSVSREKKESFPLTVTSAQKNPTAFYLCASSIRAGNQPQHFGDGTRLSIL.

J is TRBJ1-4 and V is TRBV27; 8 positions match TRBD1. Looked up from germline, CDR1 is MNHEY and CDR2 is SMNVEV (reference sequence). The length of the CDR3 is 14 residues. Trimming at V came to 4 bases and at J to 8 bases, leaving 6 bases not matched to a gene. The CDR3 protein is CASSWTDRGEKLFF. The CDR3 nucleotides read TGTGCCAGCAGTTGGACAGACAGGGGCGAAAAACTGTTTTTT. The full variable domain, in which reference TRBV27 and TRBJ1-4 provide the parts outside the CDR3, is EAQVTQNPRYLITVTGKKLTVTCSQNMNHEYMSWYRQDPGLGLRQIYYSMNVEVTDKGDVPEGYKVSRKEKRNFPLILESPSPNQTSLYFCASSWTDRGEKLFFGSGTQLSVL.

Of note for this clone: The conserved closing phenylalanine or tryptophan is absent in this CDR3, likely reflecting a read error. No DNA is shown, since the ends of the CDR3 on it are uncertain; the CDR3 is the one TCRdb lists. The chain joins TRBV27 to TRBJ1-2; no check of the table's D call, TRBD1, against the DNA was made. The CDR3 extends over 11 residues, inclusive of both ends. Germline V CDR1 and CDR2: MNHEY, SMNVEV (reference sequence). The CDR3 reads CASSRQGLWQL.